This TCR beta chain was recorded in a study of cytomegalovirus exposure and HLA in healthy donors. Study-level background: The same platform as the roughly 630 first-cohort repertoires was used for the 90 to 150 validation repertoires, a later analysis reported.

Repertoires were generated with immunoSEQ multiplex PCR, while TCRdb's copy carries only in-frame clones and drops some. This sample has over 200,000 clones, with almost 90% found just once. CDR3 size: 13 residues. Looked up from germline, CDR1 is MNHNS and CDR2 is SASEGT. The trim removed 4 bases at V and 5 bases at J, leaving 2 bases unmatched. Whole-study findings and limits: Within the 130 or so validation repertoires, first-cohort TCR clusters tended to co-occur, according to a later analysis. Reported performance of the classifier showed diagnosis of cytomegalovirus status with high specificity and sensitivity.

Regarding this clone: Its antigen remains unknown.

The TCR comes from a woman between 18 and 29 years old in good health and CMV-seronegative. The sequenced material came from PBMCs. The chain is built from TRBV6-1 and TRBJ2-4; 7 bases line up with TRBD2. CDR3 sequence reads: CASSVGGENIQYF. The CDR3 DNA sequence: TGTGCCAGCAGTGTGGGGGGGGAAAACATTCAGTACTTC.